These 31 T cell receptor beta chains originate from one sample sequenced in a study of metastatic and nonmetastatic thyroid tumors. No patient had received any treatment before thyroid surgery. TCRdb re-clonotyped the PCR reads via MiXCR. The data contain about 45,000 clones, 3.5% to 5% of them singletons. Input material: blood. The receptors here all came from a female donor with papillary thyroid cancer or a benign thyroid nodule (not recorded which). Some clones in this sample may be carry-over from other donors' samples.

The rearrangement uses TRBV28 and TRBJ2-1; 13 nucleotides match TRBD2. J lost 0 bases, V lost 3 bases, and 2 bases had no gene match. Germline V gene data show CDR1 as MDHEN and CDR2 as SYDVKM. The CDR3 is made up of 17 amino acids. The CDR3: CASSFRTSGSSYNEQFF. The CDR3 bases are TGTGCCAGCAGTTTTAGGACTAGCGGGAGCTCCTACAATGAGCAGTTCTTC. The entire variable domain, with the rest obtained from reference TRBV28 and TRBJ2-1, is as follows: DVKVTQSSRYLVKRTGEKVFLECVQDMDHENMFWYRQDPGLGLRLIYFSYDVKMKEKGDIPEGYSVSREKKERFSLILESASTNQTSMYLCASSFRTSGSSYNEQFFGPGTRLTVL.

This clone occurred many times. The chain couples TRBV20-1 to TRBJ2-7, with TRBD1 identical over 8 bases. The CDR3 is 13 residues long. The V segment lost 2 bases and the J segment 3 bases; nucleotides outside the gene matches: 3. Per germline, CDR1 DFQATT and CDR2 SNEGSKA (reference sequence). Here the CDR3 reads CSARRTGSYEQYF. CDR3 nucleotide sequence: TGCAGTGCTAGACGGACAGGGAGCTACGAGCAGTACTTC.

This clone was recorded many times. The genes are TRBV6-1 and TRBJ2-1; D perhaps matches TRBD1 (6 bases). The V end lost 5 bases, the J end lost 7 bases, and 18 bases lay between the germline ends. This CDR3 is 15 amino acids long. CDR1 is MNHNS, CDR2 SASEGT, per germline. The CDR3, as DNA: TGTGCCAGCAGTTCCAGGGACACCCCAGGAAATGAGCAGTTCTTC. Its protein product is CASSSRDTPGNEQFF.

This clone was seen only a few times. V is TRBV3-1 and J is TRBJ2-2, with a tentative D call TRBD2 (6 bases). The CDR3 totals 15 residues. The germline gives CDR1 LGHDT, CDR2 YNNKEL (reference sequence). Trimming took off 4 bases at V and 5 bases at J, with 14 bases between the two ends. Here the CDR3 reads CASSPTDRGTGELFF. CDR3 sequence (DNA): TGTGCCAGCAGCCCCACCGACCGGGGGACCGGGGAGCTGTTTTTT.

This clone rates as medium-sized. The chain carries TRBV6-1 and TRBJ2-7; no reliable D call. With 2 bases removed from V and 3 bases from J, the gap between germline ends came to 14 bases. CDR1 and CDR2 from the germline V gene are MNHNS and SASEGT. The length of the CDR3 is 15 residues. CDR3 in DNA: TGTGCCAGCAGTGAATTCGAGGTTCAGATCTACGAGCAGTACTTC. Translated, it gives CASSEFEVQIYEQYF.

Ten or more counts support this clone. The chain employs TRBV5-6 and TRBJ2-1, with D uncertain. V lost 5 bases and J lost 3, with 18 bases in between. Germline CDR1 is SGHDT and CDR2 is YYEEEE. This CDR3 has 16 residues. CDR3 sequence (DNA): TGTGCCAGCAGTCTTCCCCCGGACGGTCACTACAATGAGCAGTTCTTC. Translating gives CASSLPPDGHYNEQFF. Together with reference TRBV5-6 and TRBJ2-1, the CDR3 gives the full variable domain: DAGVTQSPTHLIKTRGQQVTLRCSPKSGHDTVSWYQQALGQGPQFIFQYYEEEERQRGNFPDRFSGHQFPNYSSELNVNALLLGDSALYLCASSLPPDGHYNEQFFGPGTRLTVL.

This chain joins TRBV4-2 and TRBJ2-1; possibly TRBD1 for D (5 bases). V lost 3 bases and J 2 bases, leaving 11 bases between the germline ends. Germline V gene sequence: CDR1 LGHNA, CDR2 YNFKEQ. The CDR3 spans 15 residues. In DNA, the CDR3 is TGTGCCAGCAGCCAGGGGCAGGAGCCCTACAATGAGCAGTTCTTC. It yields the protein CASSQGQEPYNEQFF.

This clone was detected ten times or more. A much larger clone is a single base away; this may be a read error. Other DNA sequences in this specimen translate into the identical CDR3. V and J are TRBV2 and TRBJ1-1, with D uncertain. The CDR3 is 13 amino acids. Germline V lookup: CDR1 SNHLY, CDR2 FYNNEI. The CDR3 is CASSERWNTEAFF. The CDR3 DNA is TGTGCCAGCAGTGAAAGGTGGAACACTGAGGCTTTCTTT.

This clone has a count of ten or more. This chain connects TRBV20-1 to TRBJ2-1; weak D call: TRBD2 (7 bases). From germline, CDR1 is DFQATT and CDR2 SNEGSKA (reference sequence). The V end was cut by 6 bases, the J end by 4 bases, with 19 bases between. The CDR3 sequence is 15 residues long. CDR3 DNA: TGCAGTGCGGGAGGGGGACGATTAGATTACAATGAGCAGTTCTTC. Translation: CSAGGGRLDYNEQFF.

The chain has TRBV6-1 and TRBJ2-7; 9 positions agree with TRBD1. This CDR3 comprises 14 residues. Trimming at V came to 7 bases and at J to 4 bases, leaving 8 bases not matched to a gene. The germline V gene encodes CDR1 MNHNS and CDR2 SASEGT. CDR3 DNA: TGTGCCAGCACCATGACAGGGGGGAAGTACGAGCAGTACTTC. It specifies CASTMTGGKYEQYF.

The CDR3 bases are TGTGCCAGCAGCCTTACCGCGGGGCATAATGAGCAGTTCTTC. It translates to CASSLTAGHNEQFF. The chain has TRBV12-3 or TRBV12-4 and TRBJ2-1, with D possibly being TRBD2 (6 bases). The germline V and J ends were trimmed by 6 bases and 7 bases, with 16 bases remaining between them. CDR3 length equals 14 residues.

In its sample, this clone was seen a few times. A much larger clone is a single base away; this may be a read error. This sample includes further DNA sequences coding for the same CDR3. This sequence joins TRBV2 and TRBJ1-1; 9 nucleotides match TRBD1. Germline V gene lookup returns CDR1 SNHLY and CDR2 FYNNEI. This CDR3 has 15 amino acids. The DNA for the CDR3 is TGTGCCAGCAGCCGGGACAGGGCAGGGAACACTGAAGCGTTCTTT. This gives the protein CASSRDRAGNTEAFF. Using reference TRBV2 and TRBJ1-1 for the parts outside the CDR3, the full variable domain is EPEVTQTPSHQVTQMGQEVILRCVPISNHLYFYWYRQILGQKVEFLVSFYNNEISEKSEIFDDQFSVERPDGSNFTLKIRSTKLEDSAMYFCASSRDRAGNTEAFFGQGTRLTVV.

This clone was counted many times. For the CDR3, the DNA is TGCGCCAGCAGCTTGGGCAGCACAGATACGCAGTATTTT. Protein sequence: CASSLGSTDTQYF. The chain has TRBV5-1 and TRBJ2-3; no firm D call. Trimming removed 0 bases at V and 0 bases at J, with 2 bases between. CDR1 SGHRS and CDR2 YFSETQ come from the germline V gene. The CDR3 loop spans 13 amino acids.

This clone was detected ten times or more. The V call is TRBV6-5, the J call TRBJ2-3; D ambiguous. The length of the CDR3 is 14 residues. Germline V gene lookup returns CDR1 MNHEY and CDR2 SVGAGI. The V and J ends lost 0 bases and 0 bases respectively, with 4 bases between them. The CDR3: CASSYSTSTDTQYF. The CDR3 bases are TGTGCCAGCAGTTACTCGACTAGCACAGATACGCAGTATTTT.

This clone has at least ten counts. The rearrangement uses TRBV7-3 and TRBJ2-5; 8 bases map to TRBD1. The CDR3 totals 13 residues. The junction had 7 bases not matched to a gene; V was cut back by 5 bases and J by 8 bases. Germline CDR1 SGHTA, CDR2 FQGTGA. The CDR3 nucleotides are TGTGCCAGCAGCCCCCAAGACAGGGGAACCCAGTACTTC. It codes for CASSPQDRGTQYF.

This clone was observed a handful of times. The rearrangement uses TRBV28 and TRBJ2-2; the D is unclear. This CDR3 has 16 residues. CDR1 and CDR2 (germline): MDHEN, SYDVKM. V lost 5 bases to trimming and J lost 4 bases, with 17 bases between them. CDR3 DNA sequence: TGTGCCAGCAGTCCCAGGACGTCTCGATTCACCGGGGAGCTGTTTTTT. This codes for CASSPRTSRFTGELFF.

The V call is TRBV14, the J call TRBJ1-2, with D unclear. This CDR3 region has 13 residues. The V gene lost 3 bases and the J gene lost 5 bases, with 10 bases spanning the gap. Per germline, CDR1 SGHDN and CDR2 FVKESK. The CDR3 bases are TGTGCCAGCAGCCAGGGTCGACGGTATGGCTACACCTTC. It encodes CASSQGRRYGYTF.

The V call is TRBV5-5, the J call TRBJ2-3; the D is unclear. V shed 0 bases and J shed 0 bases, with 5 bases lying between them. Per the germline V gene, CDR1 is SGHKS and CDR2 is YYEKEE (reference sequence). This CDR3 is built from 14 residues. CDR3: CASSLASSTDTQYF. DNA of the CDR3: TGTGCCAGCAGCTTGGCGTCTAGCACAGATACGCAGTATTTT.

This clone was seen many times. The V and J genes are TRBV27 and TRBJ2-1; D might be TRBD1 (5 bases). Germline values: CDR1 MNHEY, CDR2 SMNVEV (reference sequence). The CDR3 contains 15 residues. V was cut by 3 bases and J by 6 bases, with 15 bases left in between. The chain's CDR3 is CASSFQDINPNEQFF. The DNA of the CDR3 is TGTGCCAGCAGTTTCCAGGACATTAACCCCAATGAGCAGTTCTTC.

Worth noting for this clone: Because it lacks the conserved phenylalanine or tryptophan at the end, this CDR3 is likely a read error. Because the CDR3's place on the DNA is in doubt, the DNA is left out and the CDR3 is given as listed by TCRdb. This chain uses TRBV7-8 with TRBJ2-2; the table assigns TRBD2, which was not confirmed against the DNA. The CDR3 comprises 11 residues, both ends counted. Germline CDR1 reads SGHVS; CDR2 reads FQNEAQ. CDR3 protein: CASRLGGELSI.

This clone turned up a few times. The chain couples TRBV28 to TRBJ1-4; a weak D match, TRBD1 (6 bases). Germline lookup yields CDR1 MDHEN and CDR2 SYDVKM. The CDR3 extends over 17 amino acids. V lost 6 bases to trimming and J lost 8 bases, with 25 bases between them. In DNA, the CDR3 is TGTGCCAGCAGCCCACCACAACAGGGTATAAAGGGGGAAAAACTGTTTTTT. Translating it yields CASSPPQQGIKGEKLFF.

This clone was seen at least ten times. The rearrangement joins TRBV30 to TRBJ2-1; possible D gene TRBD2, 6 bases. Trimming left V 4 bases short and J 7 bases short, with 11 bases between. CDR1 is GTSNPN and CDR2 is SVGIG in the germline V gene (reference sequence). CDR3 length: 12 amino acids. DNA of the CDR3: TGTGCCTGGAACGCTGCGGGGAATGAGCAGTTCTTC. It translates to CAWNAAGNEQFF.

As to this clone: Just one base apart from a much larger clone, this may be a read error. This sequence joins TRBV10-3 and TRBJ2-3; D is perhaps TRBD1 or TRBD2 (6 bases each). CDR3 length: 16 amino acids. CDR1 is ENHRY, CDR2 SYGVKD, per germline. Trimming cost V 6 bases and J 2 bases, with 18 bases left between them. The CDR3 bases are TGTGCCATCAGGGGGGGCACGGAAAAACTCACAGATACGCAGTATTTT. Protein: CAIRGGTEKLTDTQYF.

Ten or more counts support this clone. Other DNA sequences in the sample encode the same CDR3. The chain combines TRBV12-3 or TRBV12-4 with TRBJ2-1, with TRBD1 matching over 9 bases. The J segment lost 8 bases and the V segment lost 6 bases, leaving 11 bases of the junction unmatched. The CDR3 sequence is 15 residues long. DNA for the CDR3: TGTGCCAGCAGCCCCCAGGGGACAGGGCGGGATGAGCAGTTCTTC. This encodes CASSPQGTGRDEQFF.

This clone was seen more than once but under ten times. The chain is built from TRBV7-2 and TRBJ2-7; D gene ambiguous. CDR1 is SGHTA and CDR2 is FQGNSA in the germline V gene. This CDR3 region has 13 residues. Trimming took off 5 bases at V and 4 bases at J, with 12 bases between the two ends. CDR3 sequence reads: CASSPTPLYEQYF. The DNA for the CDR3 is TGTGCCAGCAGCCCCACACCTCTATACGAGCAGTACTTC.

V and J are TRBV28 and TRBJ2-2, with TRBD1 matching 11 bases. Germline loops: CDR1 MDHEN, CDR2 SYDVKM. V dropped 5 bases and J dropped 7; count of bases not matched to a gene: 6. This CDR3 spans 15 amino acids. CDR3 nucleotides: TGTGCCAGCAGTCCGGACAGGGGGCGCGGCGGGGAGCTGTTTTTT. Its protein is CASSPDRGRGGELFF.

For this clone: This may come from a read error, since a much larger clone is one base off. The sample holds other DNA sequences that translate to the same CDR3. V and J are TRBV5-6 and TRBJ2-7; 7 positions match TRBD2. The germline CDR1 and CDR2 sequences are SGHDT and YYEEEE. J lost 4 bases, V lost 0 bases, and 7 bases had no gene match. The CDR3 length is 15 residues. CDR3 DNA: TGTGCCAGCAGCTTGGGCTTCACGGGAGGATACGAGCAGTACTTC. Protein: CASSLGFTGGYEQYF.

This clone was seen repeatedly, ten times or more. One end of the junction varies from germline; a read error may be responsible. The chain uses TRBV7-7 and TRBJ2-1, with 9 bases lining up with TRBD2. This CDR3 has 15 residues. Germline V gene data show CDR1 as SSHAT and CDR2 as FNYEAQ (reference sequence). The CDR3 region is CASSRAGGSYNEQFF. The CDR3 bases are TGTGCTAGCAGCCGAGCGGGAGGTTCATACAATGAGCAGTTCTTC. Full variable domain (rest looked up from reference TRBV7-7 and TRBJ2-1): GAGVSQSPRYKVTKRGQDVTLRCDPISSHATLYWYQQALGQGPEFLTYFNYEAQPDKSGLPSDRFSAERPEGSISTLTIQRTEQRDSAMYRCASSRAGGSYNEQFFGPGTRLTVL.

This clone was counted many times. The CDR3 spells CASSRRATGSGELFF. CDR3 nucleotide sequence: TGTGCCAGCAGCCGACGCGCGACAGGATCCGGGGAGCTGTTTTTT. V gene TRBV3-1 combines with J gene TRBJ2-2, with D maybe TRBD1 (6 bases). The CDR3 sequence is 15 residues long. Germline lookup yields CDR1 LGHDT and CDR2 YNNKEL (reference sequence). Trimming removed 4 bases at V and 6 bases at J, with 15 bases between.

Details on this clone: A read error may be the cause here, since a much bigger clone is one base away. The chain couples TRBV3-1 to TRBJ2-1; a possible D gene is TRBD1 (6 bases). This CDR3 is 15 amino acids long. With 10 bases removed from V and 7 bases from J, the gap between germline ends came to 23 bases. Germline CDR1 LGHDT, CDR2 YNNKEL (reference sequence). The CDR3 region is CANSPGTTIDNEQFF. In DNA form, the CDR3 reads TGTGCCAACAGTCCCGGGACAACAATTGATAATGAGCAGTTCTTC.

A word on this clone: Since no conserved phenylalanine or tryptophan closes the CDR3, a read error is the likely cause. The chain carries TRBV27 and TRBJ2-5; D unclear. CDR3 length: 15 amino acids. Germline values: CDR1 MNHEY, CDR2 SMNVEV (reference sequence). Trimming stripped 9 bases from V and 2 bases from J, with 19 bases between. The CDR3 DNA reads as TGTGCCAGTAGTCCCCGCACGAGAAATCAAGAGACCCAGTACTCC. Its translation: CASSPRTRNQETQYS.